The rows below give T cell receptor beta chains drawn from one sample of a study of T cells expressing NK-cell markers. TCRdb reprocessed the 5' RACE reads and keeps a single row for each CDR3 protein, giving no DNA. The sample is made up of roughly 450,000 distinct CDR3 sequences, and the top ten hold roughly 1.4% of it. The sequencing sample was made of blood T cells: a sorted CD56 or NKG2C T cell subset, CD4+ or CD8+ T cells, or bulk PBMC T cells (not recorded which). These receptor sequences come from a woman in her forties or fifties in good health. CDR3s include the opening cysteine and the closing phenylalanine or tryptophan.

v_gene,j_gene,CDR3aa
TRBV9,TRBJ2-5,CASSVEVQLQETQYF
TRBV19,TRBJ1-5,CASSDRGEQPQHF
TRBV6-1,TRBJ1-1,CASSEGGVGNTEAFF
TRBV5-5,TRBJ2-1,CASSLSAPIPDNEQFF
TRBV29-1,TRBJ2-1,CSVGEGGYEFF
TRBV5-1,TRBJ2-5,CASSRESLAGGTQYF
TRBV20-1,TRBJ2-2,CSATRTSALSGELFF
TRBV29-1,TRBJ1-4,CSVVGPRMEKLFF
TRBV29-1,TRBJ2-3,CSAGLARTDTQYF
TRBV7-9,TRBJ1-2,CASSLASDRANYGYTF
TRBV6-5,TRBJ1-6,CASSIREANSPLHF
TRBV6-1,TRBJ2-1,CASSERGMSRFF
TRBV10-3,TRBJ2-1,CAIGGAYNEQFF
TRBV6-6,TRBJ2-7,CASSSLADYEQYF
TRBV3-1,TRBJ2-3,CASSQDDAGTSGFPDTQYF
TRBV12-3/TRBV12-4,TRBJ2-5,CASSFEGRAQYF
TRBV10-1,TRBJ2-1,CASKGGVGLGEQFF
TRBV3-1,TRBJ2-4,CASSPHGGIAKNIQYF
TRBV24-1,TRBJ2-2,CATSDPGARDSNTGELFF
TRBV12-3/TRBV12-4,TRBJ2-6,CASSLSYRGAGANVLTF
TRBV7-9,TRBJ1-1,CATSLRDTDSNTEAFF
TRBV5-1,TRBJ2-2,CASSSPKGFGANTGELFF
TRBV11-1,TRBJ2-1,CASSLTGGDLRNEQFF
TRBV5-1,TRBJ2-1,CASSLVAGGDVYNEQFF
TRBV5-1,TRBJ2-2,CASSFTVSTGELFF
TRBV12-3/TRBV12-4,TRBJ2-2,CASSLVGGPRDPGELFF
TRBV3-1,TRBJ2-1,CASSRTRAAEQFF
TRBV7-9,TRBJ2-7,CASSQSWYEQYF
TRBV6-2/TRBV6-3,TRBJ2-7,CASSRSGGLGEQYF
TRBV12-5,TRBJ2-6,CASAQSSGANVLTF
TRBV5-1,TRBJ2-4,CASSKRSGANIQYF
TRBV9,TRBJ2-2,CASRASAGGGTGELFF
TRBV5-1,TRBJ2-2,CASSSGTGAVGELFF
TRBV12-3/TRBV12-4,TRBJ1-1,CASTDGRNTEAFF
TRBV29-1,TRBJ2-1,CSVATSGRGEQFF
TRBV25-1,TRBJ2-5,CASSAHEGTAEVTQYF
TRBV12-3/TRBV12-4,TRBJ2-3,CASSWYGDTQYF
TRBV5-1,TRBJ2-5,CASSLARGGETQYF
TRBV19,TRBJ1-1,CASSIVGVNTEAFF
TRBV20-1,TRBJ1-2,CSTLGGYGYTF
TRBV5-1,TRBJ2-3,CASSPDGYPVSQYF
TRBV4-1,TRBJ2-1,CASSNPGTSVQEQFF
TRBV7-2,TRBJ2-2,CASSDSGRETGELFF
TRBV7-3,TRBJ2-1,CASSSRTSRNNEQFF
TRBV6-5,TRBJ1-5,CASSTSRGIGPQHF
TRBV12-3/TRBV12-4,TRBJ2-3,CASGNSGRAKSPGHTQYF
TRBV28,TRBJ2-3,CASSLASGIDTQYF
TRBV6-5,TRBJ2-1,CASSYVRGNEQFF
TRBV12-3/TRBV12-4,TRBJ2-5,CASSIKRRPETQYF
TRBV5-1,TRBJ2-5,CASSLAAETQETQYF
TRBV6-6,TRBJ1-3,CASNPTVKGGNTIYF
TRBV30,TRBJ1-1,CAWLITGEAFF
TRBV3-1,TRBJ1-1,CASSVRDRNTEAFF
TRBV4-1,TRBJ2-1,CASSQPGLAGEYNEQFF
TRBV11-2,TRBJ2-1,CASSPKRGRVYNEQFF
TRBV20-1,TRBJ2-7,CSARRPGRSYEQYF
TRBV20-1,TRBJ2-4,CSVPGTVKNIQYF
TRBV3-1,TRBJ1-3,CASSQERISGNTIYF
TRBV12-3/TRBV12-4,TRBJ2-1,CASHGGRYNEQFF